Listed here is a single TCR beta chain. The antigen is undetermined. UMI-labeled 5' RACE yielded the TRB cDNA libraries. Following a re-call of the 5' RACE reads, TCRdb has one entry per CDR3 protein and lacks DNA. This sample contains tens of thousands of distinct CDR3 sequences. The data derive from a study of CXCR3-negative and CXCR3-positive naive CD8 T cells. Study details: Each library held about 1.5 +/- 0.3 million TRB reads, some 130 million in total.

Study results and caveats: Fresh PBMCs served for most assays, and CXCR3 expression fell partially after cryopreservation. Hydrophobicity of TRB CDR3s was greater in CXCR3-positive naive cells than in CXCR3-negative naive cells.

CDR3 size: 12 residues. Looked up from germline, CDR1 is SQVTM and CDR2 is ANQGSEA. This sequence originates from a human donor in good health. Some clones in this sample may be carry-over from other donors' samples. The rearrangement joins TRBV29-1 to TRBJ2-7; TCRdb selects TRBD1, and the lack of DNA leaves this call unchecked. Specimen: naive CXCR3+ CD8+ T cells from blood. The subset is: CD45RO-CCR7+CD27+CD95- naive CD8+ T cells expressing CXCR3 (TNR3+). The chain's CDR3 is CSVGAAGYEQYF.